A selection of T cell receptor beta chains follows, all from one sample in a study of T cells in localized non-small cell lung cancer. Data came from immunoSEQ multiplex PCR; TCRdb stores just in-frame clones and leaves some out. This sample has around 31,000 clones, with approximately 91% found just once. The starting material was peripheral blood, obtained before any cancer treatment. These receptor sequences come from a female donor older than 55 with stage I lung adenocarcinoma. The CDR3 runs from the conserved cysteine through the conserved F or W. A D gene is named only where the DNA matches it firmly. Expanded clones get a size class; other rows say once, few or many, or leave the size out.

j_call v_call d_call clone_size cdr3_aa cdr3_nt
TRBJ2-3 TRBV6-1 NA once CATKFTDTQYF TGTGCCACCAAGTTTACAGATACGCAGTATTTT
TRBJ2-3 TRBV19 NA NA CASSIARPPTDTQYF TGTGCCAGTAGTATAGCCCGGCCGCCCACAGATACGCAGTATTTT
TRBJ2-6 TRBV7-2 NA once CASSRGSGANVLTF TGTGCCAGCAGCAGGGGGTCTGGGGCCAACGTCCTGACTTTC
TRBJ2-5 TRBV5-6 TRBD2 NA CASSLSGGRKTQYF TGTGCCAGCAGCTTGTCGGGAGGGCGAAAGACCCAGTACTTC
TRBJ1-1 TRBV27 NA NA CASSLKAQMNTEAFF TGTGCCAGCAGTTTGAAGGCCCAGATGAACACTGAAGCTTTCTTT
TRBJ1-4 TRBV5-6 NA NA CASSLKGVEKLFF TGTGCCAGCAGCTTGAAAGGCGTTGAAAAACTGTTTTTT
TRBJ2-7 TRBV18 TRBD1 NA CASSPPGTGTYEQYF TGTGCCAGCTCACCACCCGGGACAGGAACCTACGAGCAGTACTTC
TRBJ2-1 TRBV19 TRBD2 NA CASSRVSGTYNEQFF TGTGCCAGTAGTAGGGTTAGCGGGACCTACAATGAGCAGTTCTTC
TRBJ1-5 TRBV28 NA NA CASTTIGAREVGNQPQHF TGTGCCAGCACTACGATCGGGGCAAGGGAGGTCGGCAATCAGCCCCAGCATTTT
TRBJ2-7 TRBV19 NA NA CASSPGSVVYEQYF TGTGCCAGTAGCCCGGGCTCTGTAGTCTACGAGCAGTACTTC
TRBJ2-2 TRBV5-1 TRBD2 NA CASSLTSGNTGELFF TGCGCCAGCAGCTTGACTAGCGGGAACACCGGGGAGCTGTTTTTT
TRBJ2-5 TRBV5-1 TRBD1 NA CASSPQGAGETQYF TGCGCCAGCAGCCCACAGGGGGCTGGGGAGACCCAGTACTTC
TRBJ2-1 TRBV19 TRBD2 once CASSISGGNEQFF TGTGCCAGTAGTATTTCGGGAGGCAATGAGCAGTTCTTC
TRBJ2-1 TRBV11-3 NA NA CASSLEFGGSYNEQFF TGTGCCAGCAGCTTAGAATTTGGCGGCTCCTACAATGAGCAGTTCTTC
TRBJ1-4 TRBV14 NA NA CASSPLGDGSNEKLFF TGTGCCAGCAGCCCTTTGGGGGACGGATCTAATGAAAAACTGTTTTTT
TRBJ2-3 TRBV4-3 NA NA CASSQDRGTTQYF TGCGCCAGCAGCCAAGATCGGGGTACTACGCAGTATTTT